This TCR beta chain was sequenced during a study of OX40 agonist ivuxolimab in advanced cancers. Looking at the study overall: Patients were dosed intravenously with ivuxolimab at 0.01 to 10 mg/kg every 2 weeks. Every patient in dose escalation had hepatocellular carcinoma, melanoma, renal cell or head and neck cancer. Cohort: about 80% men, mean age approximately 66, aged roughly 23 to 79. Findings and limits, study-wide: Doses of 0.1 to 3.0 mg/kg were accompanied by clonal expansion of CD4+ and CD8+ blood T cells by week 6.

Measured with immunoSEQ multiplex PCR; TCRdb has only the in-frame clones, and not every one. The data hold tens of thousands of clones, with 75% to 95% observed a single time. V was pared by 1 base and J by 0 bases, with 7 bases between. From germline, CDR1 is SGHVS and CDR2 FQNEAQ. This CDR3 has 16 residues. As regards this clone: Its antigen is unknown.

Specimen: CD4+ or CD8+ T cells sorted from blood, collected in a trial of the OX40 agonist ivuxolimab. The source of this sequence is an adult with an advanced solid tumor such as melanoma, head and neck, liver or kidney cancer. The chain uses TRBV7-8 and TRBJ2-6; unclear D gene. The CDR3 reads CASSLVINSGANVLTF. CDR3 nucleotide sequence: TGTGCCAGCAGCTTAGTCATAAACTCTGGGGCCAACGTCCTGACTTTC.